This TCR beta chain derives from a study of CD8 T cells in ankylosing spondylitis (dated by TCRdb to 2016 to 2017). Study-level background: The study profiled T cell receptor beta repertoires in healthy donors and ankylosing spondylitis patients to find disease-linked TCR variants. The full study cohort was made up of about two dozen ankylosing spondylitis patients and roughly 100 healthy donors. Peripheral blood samples were taken, and synovial fluid was additionally collected from ankylosing spondylitis patients. Study-wide findings and limitations: Some of the motif variants had been reported before in the synovial fluid and blood of reactive arthritis patients, a finding that suggests common disease-initiation mechanisms. In peripheral blood, the disease-linked clones were found at relatively low frequencies and had a CD8+ phenotype. Significant enrichment of the disease-linked clones was reported in matched synovial fluid samples from ankylosing spondylitis patients. A TCR beta motif made up of roughly eight highly homologous amino acid variants appeared to be characteristic of blood from ankylosing spondylitis patients.

The run used an Illumina HiSeq 2500. TCR beta libraries were prepared by quantitative 5'-RACE with molecular barcodes. The paper's processing steps were these. Disease-linked TCR variants were identified with a new computational method built on a probabilistic model of VDJ rearrangement. TCRdb ran its own pipeline on the public reads, namely fastp trimming at Q25 and MiXCR clone calling, and kept in-frame beta chains. Entries that share a CDR3 protein sequence are merged under the most common genes and DNA. The V and J calls here are based on TCRdb, not the publication. A total of a few hundred thousand distinct CDR3 sequences appear in this sample, approximately 20% of them only once. Clones ranked in the top ten supply around 13% of the sample. The CDR3 has 15 amino acids, counting the end cysteine and phenylalanine. Left in the record is the CDR3 DNA by itself, 45 bases read in frame from the first base. V has 3 bases trimmed and J has 1 base trimmed; junction bases matching no gene number 5. CDR1 and CDR2 are drawn from the germline V gene: SGHAT, FQNNGV.

Regarding this clonotype: Its antigen remains unidentified. No base quality information exists; no much larger clone differs at one position.

The receptor was isolated from a male donor with ankylosing spondylitis or in good health (not recorded which). In this chain, TRBV11-2 is recombined with TRBJ1-1; 7 central nucleotides agree with TRBD1. Sequences were obtained from blood, either unsorted or a sorted T cell fraction (not recorded which). For the CDR3, the sequence is CASSFLAGGNTEAFF. The base sequence is TGTGCCAGCAGCTTCTTAGCAGGGGGGAACACTGAAGCTTTCTTT.